The 20 T cell receptor beta chains below were found in one sample sequenced in a study of cytomegalovirus exposure and HLA in healthy donors. Amplification used 60 Vbeta primers and 13 Jbeta primers. The table came from immunoSEQ multiplex PCR; TCRdb's copy has only in-frame clones and leaves some out. Among about 100,000 clones, approximately 85% were seen once, and the ten largest hold approximately 5.4%. Sequenced: PBMCs. These receptors all come from a man aged 35-49 years in good health and CMV-seropositive.

In regard to this clone: A read error may produce the germline difference seen at one junction end. The chain recombines TRBV7-9 with TRBJ1-3; D might be TRBD1 (6 bases). Germline CDR1 reads SEHNR; CDR2 reads FQNEAQ (reference sequence). This CDR3 contains 13 residues. CDR3 bases: TGTTCCAGCAGAATGGGGGCTCGGGACACCATATATTTT. It codes for CSSRMGARDTIYF.

V and J are TRBV14 and TRBJ1-2; D call uncertain. V lost 1 base to trimming and J lost 2 bases, with 5 bases between them. Germline V gene sequence: CDR1 SGHDN, CDR2 FVKESK. This CDR3 has 13 residues. Here the CDR3 reads CASSQGLNYGYTF. The CDR3 nucleotides read TGTGCCAGCAGCCAAGGACTGAACTATGGCTACACCTTC.

This rearrangement joins TRBV7-3 to TRBJ1-1; 9 nucleotides agree with TRBD1. Trimming cost V 5 bases and J 6 bases; bases outside gene matches: 7. The CDR3 sequence is 14 residues long. Germline CDR1 SGHTA, CDR2 FQGTGA. CDR3 region: CASSLTGGRAEAFF. The CDR3 DNA reads TGTGCCAGCAGCCTGACAGGGGGGAGGGCTGAAGCTTTCTTT.

The V gene is TRBV28, the J gene TRBJ1-3; D ambiguous. The germline V and J ends were trimmed by 11 bases and 0 bases, with 8 bases remaining between them. Germline CDR1 MDHEN, CDR2 SYDVKM. The CDR3 contains 12 residues. The CDR3 nucleotides read TGTGCCGGCGGGAGCTCTGGAAACACCATATATTTT. It specifies CAGGSSGNTIYF.

The chain recombines TRBV28 with TRBJ1-1, with TRBD1 as a possible D gene (5 bases). Trimming removed 6 bases at V and 6 bases at J, with 11 bases between. CDR1 and CDR2 from the germline V gene are MDHEN and SYDVKM. The CDR3 totals 12 residues. CDR3 region: CASSLPRAEAFF. The CDR3 nucleotides are TGTGCCAGCAGCCTTCCCAGGGCTGAAGCTTTCTTT. The full variable domain, with the rest looked up from reference TRBV28 and TRBJ1-1, is DVKVTQSSRYLVKRTGEKVFLECVQDMDHENMFWYRQDPGLGLRLIYFSYDVKMKEKGDIPEGYSVSREKKERFSLILESASTNQTSMYLCASSLPRAEAFFGQGTRLTVV.

This chain links TRBV5-1 with TRBJ1-4; TRBD1 agrees at 7 bases. V was clipped by 1 base and J by 7 bases; unmatched bases: 4. This CDR3 is 14 amino acids long. CDR1 is SGHRS, CDR2 YFSETQ, per germline. CDR3 bases: TGCGCCAGCAGCTTGAAGGGGGCAGGTGAAAAACTGTTTTTT. Protein product: CASSLKGAGEKLFF.

This clone was detected only once. This chain connects TRBV7-3 to TRBJ2-7, with TRBD1 identical over 11 bases. This CDR3 is 14 amino acids long. From germline, CDR1 is SGHTA and CDR2 FQGTGA. V lost 3 bases, J lost 3 bases, and 1 base stayed unmatched. The CDR3 spells CASSLGQGVYEQYF. The CDR3 region has the DNA TGTGCCAGCAGCTTGGGACAGGGGGTCTACGAGCAGTACTTC.

This clone was counted only a few times. This chain joins TRBV5-1 and TRBJ2-7, with D perhaps matching TRBD1 (6 bases). This CDR3 region has 14 residues. The V end was cut by 3 bases, the J end by 6 bases, with 16 bases between. Germline-derived CDR1 and CDR2 are SGHRS and YFSETQ. As DNA, the CDR3 is TGCGCCAGCAGCTGGGGGACACCCCCCGTCGAGCAGTACTTC. Translating gives CASSWGTPPVEQYF.

The V gene is TRBV5-1, the J gene TRBJ1-2; no firm D call. Deletions cut 4 bases from V and 3 bases from J, with 10 bases between. The CDR3 spans 13 residues. CDR1 is SGHRS and CDR2 is YFSETQ in the germline V gene. CDR3 sequence (DNA): TGCGCCAGCAGCACTGGGCGAGACTATGGCTACACCTTC. This encodes CASSTGRDYGYTF.

The chain links TRBV9 to TRBJ2-3; D not certain. The germline CDR1 and CDR2 sequences are SGDLS and YYNGEE. V was trimmed by 0 bases and J by 4 bases, leaving 6 bases between them. The CDR3 runs to 13 residues. The CDR3 nucleotides read TGTGCCAGCAGCGTAGGGCCCGCAGATACGCAGTATTTT. Its protein product is CASSVGPADTQYF.

The V call is TRBV21-1, the J call TRBJ1-6. TRBV21-1 is a recognized pseudogene. This CDR3 is built from 17 residues. For the CDR3, the DNA is TGTGCCAGCAGCAGTTCGCGGGGGGATTCCTATAATTCACCCCTCCACTTT. The encoded protein is CASSSSRGDSYNSPLHF.

The rearrangement uses TRBV18 and TRBJ1-6; no clear D gene. This CDR3 contains 14 residues. Germline V gene sequence: CDR1 KGHSH, CDR2 LQKENI. Trimming stripped 1 base from V and 9 bases from J, with 10 bases between. The chain's CDR3 is CASSPRAASSPLHF. The CDR3 DNA sequence: TGTGCCAGCTCACCACGGGCTGCGAGTTCACCCCTCCACTTT. Drawing the rest from reference TRBV18 and TRBJ1-6, the complete variable domain is NAGVMQNPRHLVRRRGQEARLRCSPMKGHSHVYWYRQLPEEGLKFMVYLQKENIIDESGMPKERFSAEFPKEGPSILRIQQVVRGDSAAYFCASSPRAASSPLHFGNGTRLTVT.

The rearrangement joins TRBV27 to TRBJ1-1; the match to TRBD1 covers 9 bases. V trimming: 6 bases; J trimming: 3 bases; junction bases outside the gene matches: 14. Germline lookup yields CDR1 MNHEY and CDR2 SMNVEV (reference sequence). This CDR3 spans 17 amino acids. The CDR3 DNA is TGTGCCAGCAGGTTAACAGGGGGCGTGATGTATTACACTGAAGCTTTCTTT. Translating gives CASRLTGGVMYYTEAFF.

The chain combines TRBV29-1 with TRBJ2-3, with 11 bases identical to TRBD2. There are 16 residues in the CDR3. V trimming: 3 bases; J trimming: 0 bases; junction bases outside the gene matches: 5. The germline CDR1 and CDR2 sequences are SQVTM and ANQGSEA. In DNA, the CDR3 is TGCAGCGTTGAGGGACTAGCGGCCCATAGCACAGATACGCAGTATTTT. It is translated as CSVEGLAAHSTDTQYF.

The V gene is TRBV5-1, the J gene TRBJ2-6; 11 bases are shared with TRBD1. Per the germline V gene, CDR1 is SGHRS and CDR2 is YFSETQ. The length of the CDR3 is 17 residues. Unmatched junction bases numbered 5, after V lost 3 bases and J lost 3 bases. The CDR3 here is CASSWGQGGVGANVLTF. The CDR3 nucleotides read TGCGCCAGCAGCTGGGGACAGGGGGGGGTTGGGGCCAACGTCCTGACTTTC.

This chain uses TRBV10-3 with TRBJ2-3; 7 bases agree with TRBD2. Germline CDR1 and CDR2: ENHRY and SYGVKD. V gave up 3 bases and J gave up 0 bases; unmatched junction bases: 3. The CDR3 has 15 amino acids. The CDR3 nucleotides read TGTGCCATCAGTGACGGGGGGACTAGCACAGATACGCAGTATTTT. Translating gives CAISDGGTSTDTQYF.

The chain couples TRBV28 to TRBJ1-2, with 8 bases matching TRBD1. In germline, CDR1 is MDHEN, CDR2 SYDVKM. The CDR3 totals 15 residues. V dropped 7 bases and J dropped 5; count of bases not matched to a gene: 12. The CDR3, as DNA: TGTGCCAGCACCATACCCCCAGGGGGCGCTTATGGCTACACCTTC. It specifies CASTIPPGGAYGYTF.

The chain links TRBV6-5 to TRBJ2-7; 12 bases fit TRBD2. This CDR3 is 15 amino acids long. Germline CDR1 MNHEY, CDR2 SVGAGI. V gave up 2 bases and J gave up 3 bases; unmatched junction bases: 2. Here the CDR3 DNA reads TGTGCCAGCAGTTACAGACTAGCGGGAGTCTACGAGCAGTACTTC. This encodes CASSYRLAGVYEQYF.

V is TRBV5-1 and J is TRBJ1-2; 8 bases match TRBD1. V shed 0 bases, J shed 2 bases, and the junction held 3 bases outside the gene matches. The CDR3 has 15 amino acids. The V gene's germline CDR1 is SGHRS and CDR2 YFSETQ. This chain's CDR3 is CASSLGSGGNYGYTF. DNA for the CDR3: TGCGCCAGCAGCTTGGGCTCAGGGGGCAACTATGGCTACACCTTC.

The genes are TRBV29-1 and TRBJ2-2; perhaps TRBD2 as D (5 bases). Germline V lookup: CDR1 SQVTM, CDR2 ANQGSEA. This CDR3 has 14 residues. Deletions cut 5 bases from V and 3 bases from J, with 13 bases between. The CDR3 DNA sequence: TGCAGCGTTAGAGGGCAGGTGGACACCGGGGAGCTGTTTTTT. Residues: CSVRGQVDTGELFF.